Listed below are T cell receptor beta chains from one sample, sequenced in a study of blood T cells in healthy people across ages. TCRdb re-analysed the 5' RACE reads in MiXCR, keeping a single row per CDR3 protein. The sample consists of roughly 830,000 distinct CDR3 sequences, around two thirds of them appearing once. The sequenced sample was blood. The receptor source for this set is a man aged 25 to 40 in good health. The CDR3 runs from the conserved cysteine through the conserved F or W. D genes are given only for firm matches. Not every row has a clone size; where given, it reads once, few, many or a size class.

d_gene,abundance,j_gene,v_gene,CDR3aa,CDR3nt
.,.,TRBJ1-5,TRBV7-2,CASSPGAGYNQPQHF,TGTGCCAGCAGCCCTGGCGCAGGGTACAATCAGCCCCAGCATTTT
.,.,TRBJ2-1,TRBV18,CASSSDGISSYNEQFF,TGTGCCAGCTCATCGGACGGAATAAGCTCCTACAATGAGCAGTTCTTC
.,few,TRBJ2-5,TRBV5-1,CASSLIAGEQETQYF,TGCGCCAGCAGCTTGATAGCAGGGGAACAAGAGACCCAGTACTTC
TRBD2,.,TRBJ2-1,TRBV7-9,CASSPVAAGGRNEQFF,TGTGCCAGCAGCCCCGTCGCTGCGGGGGGGCGTAATGAGCAGTTCTTC
TRBD2,.,TRBJ2-1,TRBV10-3,CAIRPGGGEQFF,TGTGCCATCAGGCCGGGGGGTGGTGAGCAGTTCTTC
.,.,TRBJ2-5,TRBV5-1,CASSLTRDPQETQYF,TGCGCCAGCAGCTTGACGAGGGACCCCCAAGAGACCCAGTACTTC
.,.,TRBJ2-5,TRBV6-2/TRBV6-3,CASKKDGFQETQYF,TGTGCCAGCAAGAAGGACGGCTTTCAAGAGACCCAGTACTTC
.,.,TRBJ2-3,TRBV4-3,CASSPTQRTDTQYF,TGCGCCAGCAGCCCCACTCAGCGGACAGATACGCAGTATTTT
.,few,TRBJ1-1,TRBV27,CARGCIRDKNTEAFF,TGTGCCAGAGGATGCATAAGGGACAAGAACACTGAAGCTTTCTTT
.,.,TRBJ1-6,TRBV13,CASSLGRGNNSPLHF,TGTGCCAGCAGCTTAGGCCGAGGGAATAATTCACCCCTCCACTTT
.,.,TRBJ2-7,TRBV12-3/TRBV12-4,CASSFGSGSYEQYF,TGTGCCAGCAGTTTTGGCTCCGGTTCTTACGAGCAGTACTTC
TRBD1,few,TRBJ1-1,TRBV6-2/TRBV6-3,CASTSGTGTMGGTEAFF,TGTGCCAGCACCTCCGGGACAGGGACAATGGGCGGCACTGAAGCTTTCTTT
TRBD1,.,TRBJ2-3,TRBV20-1,CSAGQGANTDTQYF,TGCAGTGCTGGACAGGGGGCAAACACAGATACGCAGTATTTT
.,once,TRBJ2-3,TRBV7-9,CASSAGNAFTDTQYF,TGTGCCAGCAGCGCGGGAAACGCATTCACAGATACGCAGTATTTT
.,once,TRBJ2-1,TRBV27,CASSWRGETQFF,TGTGCCAGCAGTTGGAGGGGTGAGACCCAGTTCTTC
.,.,TRBJ2-3,TRBV7-3,CASSPRGDPTDTQYF,TGTGCCAGCAGCCCCCGCGGCGACCCCACAGATACGCAGTATTTT
.,.,TRBJ2-4,TRBV10-3,CAISSVQVAKNIQYF,TGTGCCATCAGTTCAGTGCAGGTAGCCAAAAACATTCAGTACTTC
.,many,TRBJ2-7,TRBV11-2,CASSLRAGMGYF,TGTGCCAGCAGCTTGCGCGCTGGGATGGGGTACTTC
.,.,TRBJ2-1,TRBV5-5,CASKIRNEQFF,TGTGCCAGCAAAATCCGGAATGAGCAGTTCTTC
TRBD1,.,TRBJ2-1,TRBV20-1,CSAWTGDLFF,TGCAGTGCGTGGACAGGGGATCTGTTCTTC
.,few,TRBJ1-2,TRBV6-2/TRBV6-3,CASTAGPDLGHGYTF,TGTGCCAGCACGGCAGGGCCGGACCTGGGACATGGCTACACCTTC
.,.,TRBJ2-7,TRBV6-6,CASQGSSYEQYF,TGTGCCAGTCAGGGGAGCTCCTACGAGCAGTACTTC
TRBD1,.,TRBJ2-7,TRBV27,CASSSRRGQGGDEQYF,TGTGCCAGCAGTTCTCGGAGGGGACAGGGAGGGGACGAGCAGTACTTC
.,few,TRBJ2-3,TRBV12-3/TRBV12-4,CASIGTYTQYF,TGTGCCAGCATCGGGACTTATACGCAGTATTTT
.,.,TRBJ2-1,TRBV12-3/TRBV12-4,CASSLGLGYEQFF,TGTGCCAGCAGTTTAGGTTTGGGATATGAGCAGTTCTTC
TRBD1,.,TRBJ2-5,TRBV5-1,CASSLTTGGEETQYF,TGCGCCAGCAGCTTGACGACAGGGGGGGAAGAGACTCAGTACTTC
TRBD1,.,TRBJ1-5,TRBV30,CAWSVNRDRAQPQHF,TGTGCCTGGAGCGTAAACCGGGACAGGGCTCAGCCCCAGCATTTT
.,once,TRBJ2-5,TRBV20-1,CSASRLAEQYF,TGCAGTGCTAGTAGGTTAGCAGAGCAGTACTTC
TRBD1,.,TRBJ1-5,TRBV12-3/TRBV12-4,CASSPGQGDIDWAQHF,TGTGCCAGCAGTCCCGGACAGGGGGACATCGATTGGGCCCAGCATTTT
TRBD1,few,TRBJ1-2,TRBV24-1,CATSDLGQSYGYTF,TGTGCCACCAGTGACCTGGGACAGAGCTATGGCTACACCTTC
.,few,TRBJ2-1,TRBV4-3,CASSQSPKLNEQFF,TGCGCCAGCAGCCAAAGCCCGAAATTAAATGAGCAGTTCTTC
.,.,TRBJ1-2,TRBV7-2,CASSGPVRGADYYGYTF,TGTGCCAGCAGCGGCCCAGTGAGGGGGGCGGACTACTATGGCTACACCTTC
.,once,TRBJ2-5,TRBV3-1,CASSKGEETQYF,TGTGCCAGCAGCAAGGGGGAAGAGACCCAGTACTTC